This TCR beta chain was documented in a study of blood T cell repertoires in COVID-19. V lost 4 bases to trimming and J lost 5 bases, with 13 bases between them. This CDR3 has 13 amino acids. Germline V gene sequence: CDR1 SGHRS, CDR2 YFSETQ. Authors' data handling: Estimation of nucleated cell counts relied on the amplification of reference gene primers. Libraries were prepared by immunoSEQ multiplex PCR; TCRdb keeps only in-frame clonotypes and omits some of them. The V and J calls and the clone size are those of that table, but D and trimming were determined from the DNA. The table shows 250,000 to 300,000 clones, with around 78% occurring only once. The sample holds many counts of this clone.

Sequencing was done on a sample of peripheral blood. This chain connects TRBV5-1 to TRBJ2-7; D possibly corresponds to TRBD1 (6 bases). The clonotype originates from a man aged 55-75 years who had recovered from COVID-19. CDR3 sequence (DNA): TGCGCCAGCAGCCCTCTTCAGGGGAACGAGCAGTACTTC. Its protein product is CASSPLQGNEQYF.